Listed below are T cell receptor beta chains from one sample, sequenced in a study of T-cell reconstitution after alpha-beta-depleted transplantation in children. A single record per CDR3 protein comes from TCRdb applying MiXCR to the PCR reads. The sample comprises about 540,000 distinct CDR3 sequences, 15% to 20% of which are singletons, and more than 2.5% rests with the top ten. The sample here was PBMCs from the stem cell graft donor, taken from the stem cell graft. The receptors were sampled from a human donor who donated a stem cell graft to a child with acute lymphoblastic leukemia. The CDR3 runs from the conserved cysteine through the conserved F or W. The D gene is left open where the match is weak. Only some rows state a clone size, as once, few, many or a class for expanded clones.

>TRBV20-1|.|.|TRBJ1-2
TGCAGTGCTATGGACGGTAACTATGGCTACACCTTC
CSAMDGNYGYTF
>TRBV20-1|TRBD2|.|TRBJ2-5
TGCAGTGCTAGAGATAGGGGGACTAGCGGGAGGGATAAAGAGACCCAGTACTTC
CSARDRGTSGRDKETQYF
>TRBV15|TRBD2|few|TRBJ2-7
TGTGCCACCAGCCACTCGCGACTAGCGGGATACGAGCAGTACTTC
CATSHSRLAGYEQYF
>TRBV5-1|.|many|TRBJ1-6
TGCGCCAGCAGCTTGGACCGGCTATCGAGGGGCCCTTATAATTCACCCCTCCACTTT
CASSLDRLSRGPYNSPLHF
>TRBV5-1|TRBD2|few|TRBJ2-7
TGCGCCAGCAGCTCAGGACTAGCGGGAGGCTCGGGTCCCTCCTACGAGCAGTACTTC
CASSSGLAGGSGPSYEQYF
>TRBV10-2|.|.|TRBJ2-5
TGCGCCAGCAGGGTGGGAACCCAAGAGACCCAGTACTTC
CASRVGTQETQYF
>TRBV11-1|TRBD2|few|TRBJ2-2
TGTGCCAGCAGCATTAGCGGGAGGGCCTTTTGGTCGGAGCTGTTTTTT
CASSISGRAFWSELFF
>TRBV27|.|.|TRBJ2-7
TGTGCCAGCAGTTTATCGGCTGGGATTCAGCAGTACTTC
CASSLSAGIQQYF
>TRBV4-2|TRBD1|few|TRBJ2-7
TGTGCCAGCAGCTTCGGGGACAGGGACCACTACGAGCAGTACTTC
CASSFGDRDHYEQYF
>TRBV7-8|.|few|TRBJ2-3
TGTGCCAGCAGCTTATTGGACCTCGGGGGCACAGATACGCAGTATTTT
CASSLLDLGGTDTQYF
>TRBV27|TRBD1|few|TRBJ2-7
TGTGCCAGCAGCCTAGGGGCCAGGGGGCGTGAGAAGTACTTC
CASSLGARGREKYF
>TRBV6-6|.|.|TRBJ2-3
TGTGCCAGCACATACGGGACGATAAATACGCAGTATTTT
CASTYGTINTQYF
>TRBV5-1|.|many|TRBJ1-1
TGCGCCAGCAGCTGGGGAGGAGACACTGAAGCTTTCTTT
CASSWGGDTEAFF
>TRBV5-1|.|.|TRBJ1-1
TGCGCCAGCAGCTTGGGTACGGGGCGAAATACGAACACTGAAGCTTTCTTT
CASSLGTGRNTNTEAFF